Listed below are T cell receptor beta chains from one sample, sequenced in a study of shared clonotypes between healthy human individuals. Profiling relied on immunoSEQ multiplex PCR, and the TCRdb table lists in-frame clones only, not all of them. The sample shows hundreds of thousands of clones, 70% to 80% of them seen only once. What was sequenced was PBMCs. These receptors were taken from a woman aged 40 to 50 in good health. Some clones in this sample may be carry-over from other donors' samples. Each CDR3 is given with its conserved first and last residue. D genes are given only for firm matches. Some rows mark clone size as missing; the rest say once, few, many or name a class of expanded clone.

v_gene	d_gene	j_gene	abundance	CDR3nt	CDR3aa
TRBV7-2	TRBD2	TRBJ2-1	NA	TGTGCCAGCAGCTTAAGTGGCGGGAGTTCCTACAATGAGCAGTTCTTC	CASSLSGGSSYNEQFF
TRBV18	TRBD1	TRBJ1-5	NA	TGTGCCAGCTCCCAGAAAGGGGGCGCAGGCCAGCCCCAGCATTTT	CASSQKGGAGQPQHF
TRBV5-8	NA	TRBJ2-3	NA	TGTGCCAGCAGCTCGTGGGACACAGATACGCAGTATTTT	CASSSWDTDTQYF
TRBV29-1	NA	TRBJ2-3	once	TGCAGCGTTGAACAAGATACGCAGTATTTT	CSVEQDTQYF
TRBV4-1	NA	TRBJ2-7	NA	TGCGCCAGCAGCCAAGTAGGGGCCGAGCAGTACTTC	CASSQVGAEQYF
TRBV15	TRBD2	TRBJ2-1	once	TGTGCCACCAGCAGGGGTGGGACTAGCGGGACAAATGAGCAGTTCTTC	CATSRGGTSGTNEQFF
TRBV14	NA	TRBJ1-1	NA	TGTGCCAGCAGCCAAGAAGCACGGGGGAACACTGAAGCTTTCTTT	CASSQEARGNTEAFF
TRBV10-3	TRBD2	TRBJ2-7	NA	TGTGCCATCAGACCCGGGACTAGCGGCTACGAGCAGTACTTC	CAIRPGTSGYEQYF
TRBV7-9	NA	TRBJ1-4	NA	TGTGCCAGCAGCTATGACACAGGGTTGTATGAAAAACTGTTTTTT	CASSYDTGLYEKLFF
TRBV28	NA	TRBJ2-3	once	TGTGCCAGCAGGGAGGGCACAGATACGCAGTATTTT	CASREGTDTQYF
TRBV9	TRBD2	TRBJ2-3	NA	TGTGCCAGCAGCGGGGGCTTTATAGCGGGAGGGCCGGAGGATACGCAGTATTTT	CASSGGFIAGGPEDTQYF
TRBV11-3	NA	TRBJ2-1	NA	TGTGCCAGCAGCTTGATGTCCACAGGACCTGCTGAGCAGTTCTTC	CASSLMSTGPAEQFF
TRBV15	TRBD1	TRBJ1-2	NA	TGTGCCACCAGCAGACGCCGGACCGACAGGGGCCATGGCTACACCTTC	CATSRRRTDRGHGYTF
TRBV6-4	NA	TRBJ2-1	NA	TGTGCCAGTTCTCCGGGGCCAGACAATGAGCAGTTCTTC	CASSPGPDNEQFF
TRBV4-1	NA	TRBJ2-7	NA	TGCGCCAGCAGCCAAGCAGGGCGGTACGAGCAGTACTTC	CASSQAGRYEQYF
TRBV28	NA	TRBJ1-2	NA	TGTGCCAGCAGTTTATGGTCCCGAGCGGACTATGGCTACACCTTC	CASSLWSRADYGYTF
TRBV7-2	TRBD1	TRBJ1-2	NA	TGTGCCAGCAGCTCCTCCACCGGGACAGGTGTTTCTGGCTACACCTTC	CASSSSTGTGVSGYTF
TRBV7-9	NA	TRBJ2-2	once	TGTGCCAGCAGCTCCCCCGGAAGGGGGGTTAGCGGGGAGCTGTTTTTT	CASSSPGRGVSGELFF
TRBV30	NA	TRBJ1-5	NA	TGTGCCTGGAGGGGACCCCGGTCGGGGCAGCCCCAGCATTTT	CAWRGPRSGQPQHF
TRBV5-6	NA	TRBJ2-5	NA	TGTGCCAGCAGCTTGGCCCCTCAAGAGACCCAGTACTTC	CASSLAPQETQYF
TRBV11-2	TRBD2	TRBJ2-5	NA	TGTGCCAGCAGCCGACTAGCGGGAGGGAAGACCCAGTACTTC	CASSRLAGGKTQYF
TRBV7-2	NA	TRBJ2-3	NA	TGTGCCAGCAGCTTAACATTTGGCACAGATACGCAGTATTTT	CASSLTFGTDTQYF
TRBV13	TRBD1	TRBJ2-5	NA	TGTGCCAGCAGCCCAGGGGGCGCCCAGTACTTC	CASSPGGAQYF
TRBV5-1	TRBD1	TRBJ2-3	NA	TGCGCCAGCAGCCAACGGACAGGACGCACAGATACGCAGTATTTT	CASSQRTGRTDTQYF
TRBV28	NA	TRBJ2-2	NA	TGTGCCAGCAGTTACCAAAACACCGGGGAGCTGTTTTTT	CASSYQNTGELFF
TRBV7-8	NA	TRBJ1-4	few	TGTGCCAGCAGCTTAGGACTGAACCTTAATGAAAAACTGTTTTTT	CASSLGLNLNEKLFF
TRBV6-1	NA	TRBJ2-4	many	TGTGCCAGCAGGCCGGGACCTGCCAAAAACATTCAGTACTTC	CASRPGPAKNIQYF
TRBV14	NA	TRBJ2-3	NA	TGTGCCAGCAGCCTCCTTGGCGGGGATACGCAGTATTTT	CASSLLGGDTQYF
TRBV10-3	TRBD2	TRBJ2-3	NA	TGTGCCATCACTCCAGCGGGAGGGATAGATACGCAGTATTTT	CAITPAGGIDTQYF
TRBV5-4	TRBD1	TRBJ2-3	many	TGTGCCAGCAGCCCCCTGGGGGGACAGGTTCCGGATACGCAGTATTTT	CASSPLGGQVPDTQYF
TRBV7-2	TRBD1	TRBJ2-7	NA	TGTGCCAGCAGTATCAGGGGGAGCTCCTACGAGCAGTACTTC	CASSIRGSSYEQYF
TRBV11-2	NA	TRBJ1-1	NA	TGTGCCAGCAGCCCACTAATTGGGGTGAACACTGAAGCTTTCTTT	CASSPLIGVNTEAFF
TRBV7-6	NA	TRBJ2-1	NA	TGTGCCAGCAGCTTAGTTAGCTCTGATGAGCAGTTCTTC	CASSLVSSDEQFF
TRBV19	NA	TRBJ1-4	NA	TGTGCCAGTAGTCCATCGGGGTCGAGAGATGAAAAACTGTTTTTT	CASSPSGSRDEKLFF
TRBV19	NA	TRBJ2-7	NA	TGTGCCAGTAGTATACGGCAGAATAGCTACGAGCAGTACTTC	CASSIRQNSYEQYF
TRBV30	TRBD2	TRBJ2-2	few	TGTGCCTGGAGTGTACTCGGGAGGGACACCGGGGAGCTGTTTTTT	CAWSVLGRDTGELFF
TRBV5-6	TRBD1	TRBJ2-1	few	TGTGCCAGCAGCTCCTACAGGGGGCTTGCTGAGCAGTTCTTC	CASSSYRGLAEQFF
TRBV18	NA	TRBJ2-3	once	TGTGCCAGCTCTTTTCCCGATACAAGCACGCAGTATTTT	CASSFPDTSTQYF